Listed here is a single T cell receptor beta chain. What it recognizes is unknown. V trimming: 0 bases; J trimming: 5 bases; junction bases outside the gene matches: 9. The CDR3 length is 17 residues. CDR1 SGHAT and CDR2 FQDESV come from the germline V gene (reference sequence). RNA was extracted with the RNeasy kit, and a quantity of about 0.45 to 1 ug was reverse transcribed using random hexamers. Across 54 Vbeta and 13 Jbeta, immunoSEQ multiplex PCR amplified TCR beta CDR3. TCRdb reprocessed the immunoSEQ multiplex PCR reads via MiXCR and lists one record per CDR3 protein. Of over 150,000 distinct CDR3 sequences listed, about 94% are singletons. This specimen belongs to a study of CD8 T cells in Susac syndrome. Overall study findings and caveats: By the study's own acknowledgment, its TCR sequencing and HLA analysis included relatively few individuals.

This receptor was taken from a human donor with multiple sclerosis. J is TRBJ2-3 and V is TRBV11-1; 9 bases agree with TRBD2. The specimen was CD4+ T cells from PBMCs. The CDR3 DNA follows: TGTGCCAGCAGCTTAGCGAGAGCGGGAGGTGGAGAAGATACGCAGTATTTT. Encoded protein: CASSLARAGGGEDTQYF.